This TCR beta chain was obtained from a study of CD4+ T cells in melanoma. General study findings and limits: A reported correlation linked neoantigen-specific CD4+ T cells to CD8+, macrophage and B cell function.

CDR1 and CDR2 (germline): SGDLS, YYNGEE. The CDR3 contains 16 residues. J gave up 5 bases and V 0 bases, and 7 bases lay outside the gene matches. Generated by immunoSEQ multiplex PCR, the TCRdb table keeps only in-frame clones and is missing some. Of roughly 120,000 clones listed, approximately 92% are singletons. On this clone itself: The target antigen is unknown.

V and J are TRBV9 and TRBJ2-1, with 8 bases fitting TRBD2. Sequenced material: peripheral blood. The receptor was derived from a human donor with melanoma. The DNA of the CDR3 is TGTGCCAGCAGCGTAGCGGGACTAGAGGTCCACAATGAGCAGTTCTTC. Encoded protein: CASSVAGLEVHNEQFF. Looking up the rest from reference TRBV9 and TRBJ2-1 gives the full variable domain: DSGVTQTPKHLITATGQRVTLRCSPRSGDLSVYWYQQSLDQGLQFLIQYYNGEERAKGNILERFSAQQFPDLHSELNLSSLELGDSALYFCASSVAGLEVHNEQFFGPGTRLTVL.